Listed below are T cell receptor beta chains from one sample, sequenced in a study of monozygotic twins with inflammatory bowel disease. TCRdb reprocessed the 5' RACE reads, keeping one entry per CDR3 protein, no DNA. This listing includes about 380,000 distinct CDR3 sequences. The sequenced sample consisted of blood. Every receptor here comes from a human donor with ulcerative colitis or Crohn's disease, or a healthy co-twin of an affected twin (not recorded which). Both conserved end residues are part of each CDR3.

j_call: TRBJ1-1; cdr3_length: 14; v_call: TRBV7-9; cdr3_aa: CASSLSAGNTEAFF
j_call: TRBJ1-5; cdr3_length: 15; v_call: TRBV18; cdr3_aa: CASSPDRGDRQPQHF
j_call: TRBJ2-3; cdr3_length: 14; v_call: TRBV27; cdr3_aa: CASSFLGGTDTQYF
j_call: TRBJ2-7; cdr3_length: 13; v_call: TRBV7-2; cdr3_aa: CASSLAATGFQYF
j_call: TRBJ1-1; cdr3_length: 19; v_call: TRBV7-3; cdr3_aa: CASSLKQGKVMSMNTEAFF
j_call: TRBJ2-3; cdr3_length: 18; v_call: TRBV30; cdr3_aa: CAWSDISGAGGPPDTQYF
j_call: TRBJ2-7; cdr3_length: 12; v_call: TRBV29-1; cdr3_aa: CSGGQGSNEQYF
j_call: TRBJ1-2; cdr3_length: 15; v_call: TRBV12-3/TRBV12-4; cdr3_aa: CASIKAGGGSYGYTF
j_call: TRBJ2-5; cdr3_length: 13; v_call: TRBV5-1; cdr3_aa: CASSLNYQETQYF
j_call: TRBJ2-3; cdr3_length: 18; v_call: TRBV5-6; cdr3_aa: CASSSGGGQFPSTDTQYF
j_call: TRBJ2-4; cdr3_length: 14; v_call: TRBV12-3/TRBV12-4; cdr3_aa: CASSSGTSKNIQYF
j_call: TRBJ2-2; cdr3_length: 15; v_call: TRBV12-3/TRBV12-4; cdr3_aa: CASSSGTSDTGELFF
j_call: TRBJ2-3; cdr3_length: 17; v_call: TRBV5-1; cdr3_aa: CASSLLAVEGGTDTQYF
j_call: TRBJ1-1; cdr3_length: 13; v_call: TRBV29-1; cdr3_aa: CSAVWDIGTEAFF
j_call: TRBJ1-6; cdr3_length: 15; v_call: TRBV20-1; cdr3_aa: CSARARVDYNSPLHF
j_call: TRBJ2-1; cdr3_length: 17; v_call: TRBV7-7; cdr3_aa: CASSLAPTGNPDNEQFF
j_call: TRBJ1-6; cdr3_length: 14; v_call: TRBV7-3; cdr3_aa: CASSLIRGNSPLHF
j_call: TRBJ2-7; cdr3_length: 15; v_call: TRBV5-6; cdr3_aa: CASSSGRVGFYEQYF
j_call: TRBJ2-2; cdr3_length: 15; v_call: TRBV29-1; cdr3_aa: CSALQLRHGAGELFF
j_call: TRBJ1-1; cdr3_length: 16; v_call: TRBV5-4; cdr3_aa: CASSLAWGQANTEAFF
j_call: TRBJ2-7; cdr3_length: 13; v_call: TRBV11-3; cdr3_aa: CASSYRVEYEQYF
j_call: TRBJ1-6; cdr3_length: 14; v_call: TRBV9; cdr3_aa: CASSLDVLTSPLHF
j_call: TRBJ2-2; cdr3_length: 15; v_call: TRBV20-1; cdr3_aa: CSARPGGINTGELFF
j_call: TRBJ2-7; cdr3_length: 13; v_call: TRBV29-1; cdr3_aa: CSVAGTENYEQYF
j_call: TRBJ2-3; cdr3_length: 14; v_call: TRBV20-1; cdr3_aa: CSALSGMRTDTQYF
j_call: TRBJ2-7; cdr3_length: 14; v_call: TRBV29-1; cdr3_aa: CSAGGGTLRNEQYF
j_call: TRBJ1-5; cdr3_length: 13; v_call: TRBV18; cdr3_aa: CASSPDLNQPQHF
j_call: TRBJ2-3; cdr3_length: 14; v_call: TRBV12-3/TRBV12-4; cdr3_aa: CPSTRGGVTDTQYF
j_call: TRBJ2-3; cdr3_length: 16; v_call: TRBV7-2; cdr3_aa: CASSLVGGDYTDTQYF
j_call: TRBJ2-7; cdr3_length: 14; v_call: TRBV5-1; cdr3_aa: CASSLTGNSYEQYF
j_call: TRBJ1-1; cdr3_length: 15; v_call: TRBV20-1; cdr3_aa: CSAGNRGRGDTEAFF
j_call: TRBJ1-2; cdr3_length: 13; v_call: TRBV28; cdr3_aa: CASSLGIYYGYTF
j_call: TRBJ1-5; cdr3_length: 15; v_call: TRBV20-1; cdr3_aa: CSATGNRDSNQPQHF
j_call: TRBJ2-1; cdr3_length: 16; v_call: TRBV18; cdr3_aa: CASSPLGGGSYNEQFF
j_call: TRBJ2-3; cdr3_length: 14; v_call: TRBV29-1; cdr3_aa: CSVGTSGPQDTQYF
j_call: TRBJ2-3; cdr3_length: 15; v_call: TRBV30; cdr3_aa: CAGPGRTGSTDTQYF
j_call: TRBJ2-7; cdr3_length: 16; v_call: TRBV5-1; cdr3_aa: CASSTLSPGISYEQYF
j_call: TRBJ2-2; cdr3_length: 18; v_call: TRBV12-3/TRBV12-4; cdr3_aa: CASSLGDRGPLGTGELFF
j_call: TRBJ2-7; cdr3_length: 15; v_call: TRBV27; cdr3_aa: CASSTRGRVNYEQYF
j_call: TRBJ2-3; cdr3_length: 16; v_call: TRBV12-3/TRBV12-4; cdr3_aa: CASSLVLAGRLDTQYF
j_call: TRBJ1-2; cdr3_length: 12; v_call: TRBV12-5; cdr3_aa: CASGANSYGYTF
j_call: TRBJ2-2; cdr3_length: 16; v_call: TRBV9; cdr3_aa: CASSVELAGAGGELFF
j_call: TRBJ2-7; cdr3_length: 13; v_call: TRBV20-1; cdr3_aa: CSAYQGSSYEQYF
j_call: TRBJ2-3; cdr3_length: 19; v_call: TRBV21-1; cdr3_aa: CASSKRGGPASVGTDTQYF
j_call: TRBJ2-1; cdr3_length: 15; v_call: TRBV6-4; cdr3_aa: CASSGGHDSYNEQFF
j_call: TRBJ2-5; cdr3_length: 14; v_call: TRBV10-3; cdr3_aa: CAISESPGGETQYF